This T cell receptor (beta chain) was identified in a study of blood T cells in healthy people across ages. It was with a sample-barcoded 5' primer and a J-beta primer mix that a second PCR of roughly 7 to 12 cycles was run. Samples each returned at least 3 million CDR3-containing paired-end reads. Each CDR3 protein is one row after TCRdb ran MiXCR on the 5' RACE reads. This sample has roughly 1,800,000 distinct CDR3 sequences, with 40% to 55% found just once. The study, taken as a whole, reports: Older individuals had lower TCR beta diversity per million T cells (the decline was roughly linear). The CMV status of each donor remained undetermined, and this could have confounded shifts in expanded clonotypes.

This CDR3 has 17 amino acids. Per germline, CDR1 SEHNR and CDR2 FQNEAQ (reference sequence). V lost 1 base to trimming and J lost 1 base, with 16 bases between them. This clonotype came up a few times. Its specificity is unknown. The chain combines TRBV7-9 with TRBJ1-1; D uncertain. This clonotype was obtained from a woman aged 40-49 years in good health. Sequencing input: blood. CDR3 sequence reads: CASSLVLSSEGNTEAFF. DNA of the CDR3: TGTGCCAGCAGCTTAGTTCTTAGTTCGGAGGGGAACACTGAAGCTTTCTTT.